These 29 T cell receptor beta chains share one sample of origin, sequenced in a study of cytomegalovirus exposure and HLA in healthy donors. This PCR relied on a set of 60 Vbeta primers and 13 Jbeta primers. Only in-frame clones appear in the TCRdb table, and some are missing; sequencing was by immunoSEQ multiplex PCR. Of 150,000 to 200,000 clones in the sample, approximately 80% were seen once. Input material: PBMCs. The receptors originated from a man aged 18 to 30 in good health and CMV-seropositive.

The chain couples TRBV27 to TRBJ2-1; 9 nucleotides agree with TRBD2. The trim removed 5 bases at V and 8 bases at J, leaving 10 bases unmatched. CDR1 is MNHEY and CDR2 is SMNVEV in the germline V gene (reference sequence). The CDR3 is 15 amino acids. In DNA, the CDR3 is TGTGCCAGCAGTCCATATAGCGGGAGAACCGATGAGCAGTTCTTC. This translates into CASSPYSGRTDEQFF.

This chain joins TRBV6-1 and TRBJ2-3; weak D call: TRBD2 (6 bases). CDR3 size: 13 residues. Trimming shortened V by 4 bases and J by 4 bases, and 9 bases separated the two germline ends. Germline assignment: CDR1 MNHNS and CDR2 SASEGT. The CDR3 loop reads CASSVWGADTQYF. The DNA for the CDR3 is TGTGCCAGCAGTGTGTGGGGGGCAGATACGCAGTATTTT.

Note on this clone: The same CDR3 can be traced to other DNA sequences in this sample. The J gene is TRBJ1-2, the V gene TRBV6-1; perhaps TRBD1 as D (5 bases). CDR3 length: 14 residues. Trimming took off 3 bases at V and 8 bases at J, with 16 bases between the two ends. CDR1 is MNHNS and CDR2 is SASEGT in the germline V gene. The CDR3: CASSDGFGHSGYTF. In DNA form, the CDR3 reads TGTGCCAGCAGTGATGGTTTCGGACATTCCGGCTACACCTTC.

This clone was recorded a few times. The chain recombines TRBV29-1 with TRBJ1-2; weak D call: TRBD1 (6 bases). V was cut by 5 bases and J by 8 bases, with 18 bases left in between. The CDR3 runs to 13 residues. CDR1 SQVTM and CDR2 ANQGSEA come from the germline V gene. The CDR3 nucleotides are TGCAGCGTTTCTTGGGGAGGGGGAAGCGGCTACACCTTC. Protein sequence: CSVSWGGGSGYTF.

The chain has TRBV7-9 and TRBJ2-7, with TRBD1 identical over 7 bases. This CDR3 is 13 amino acids long. The germline gives CDR1 SEHNR, CDR2 FQNEAQ (reference sequence). Germline trimming cut 8 bases from V and 2 bases from J; bases unmatched to any gene: 6. CDR3 DNA: TGTGCCAGCCGAGGACAGGCAACCTACGAGCAGTACTTC. As protein: CASRGQATYEQYF.

The J gene is TRBJ2-1, the V gene TRBV29-1, with D possibly TRBD2 on 6 matching bases. Germline V gives CDR1 SQVTM, CDR2 ANQGSEA. V dropped 6 bases and J dropped 5 bases, with 29 bases sitting between them. The CDR3 runs 18 residues. CDR3 loop: CSVRHATLLVGGHNEQFF. The CDR3 DNA follows: TGCAGCGTCCGACACGCTACTCTACTAGTGGGGGGACACAATGAGCAGTTCTTC.

The chain combines TRBV28 with TRBJ1-4, with 7 bases fitting TRBD1. The V gene end was trimmed by 6 bases and the J gene end by 2 bases; junction bases not matched to a gene: 9. Per germline, CDR1 MDHEN and CDR2 SYDVKM. The CDR3 has 16 residues. The DNA of the CDR3 is TGTGCCAGCAGGAGAAGGGGGCTTTATACTAATGAAAAACTGTTTTTT. Translation gives CASRRRGLYTNEKLFF.

This clone has only a few counts. The genes are TRBV7-8 and TRBJ1-1, with D possibly TRBD1 on 5 matching bases. From germline, CDR1 is SGHVS and CDR2 FQNEAQ. Trimming removed 6 bases from V and 1 base from J, with 9 bases in between. This CDR3 region has 13 residues. CDR3: CASRSQGNTEAFF. The CDR3 nucleotides read TGTGCCAGCAGATCCCAGGGGAACACTGAAGCTTTCTTT. Using reference TRBV7-8 and TRBJ1-1 for the parts outside the CDR3, the full variable domain is GAGVSQSPRYKVAKRGQDVALRCDPISGHVSLFWYQQALGQGPEFLTYFQNEAQLDKSGLPSDRFFAERPEGSVSTLKIQRTQQEDSAVYLCASRSQGNTEAFFGQGTRLTVV.

The chain combines TRBV9 with TRBJ2-7; no clear D. V lost 0 bases to trimming and J lost 6 bases, with 10 bases between them. The CDR3 totals 13 residues. Per the germline V gene, CDR1 is SGDLS and CDR2 is YYNGEE. The CDR3 bases are TGTGCCAGCAGCGTAGGAGTAGGCGGCGAGCAGTACTTC. It translates to CASSVGVGGEQYF.

The chain is built from TRBV9 and TRBJ1-1, with unresolved D. The ends were cut back, 0 bases at V and 2 bases at J, with 14 bases in the middle. Looked up from germline, CDR1 is SGDLS and CDR2 is YYNGEE. The CDR3 is 16 amino acids. CDR3 protein: CASSVGNRGPNTEAFF. CDR3 in DNA: TGTGCCAGCAGCGTAGGTAATCGGGGTCCCAACACTGAAGCTTTCTTT.

The chain carries TRBV7-9 and TRBJ1-5; D not certain. The germline gives CDR1 SEHNR, CDR2 FQNEAQ (reference sequence). The ends were cut back, 2 bases at V and 7 bases at J, with 9 bases in the middle. The length of the CDR3 is 13 residues. The CDR3 reads CASSLTGRQPQHF. The CDR3 nucleotides read TGTGCCAGCAGCTTAACGGGAAGGCAGCCCCAGCATTTT.

The CDR3 nucleotides read TGTGCCAGCAGTTTGGACTGGGAGCAGTTCTTC. Its protein product is CASSLDWEQFF. The rearrangement uses TRBV28 and TRBJ2-1; TRBD2 is a possible D gene (5 bases). The CDR3 totals 11 residues. Germline lookup yields CDR1 MDHEN and CDR2 SYDVKM. The germline V and J ends were trimmed by 3 bases and 10 bases, with 7 bases remaining between them.

V usage is TRBV28 and J usage is TRBJ2-7; D is undetermined. The CDR3 length is 13 residues. The V gene lost 1 base and the J gene lost 3 bases, with 7 bases spanning the gap. The germline CDR1 and CDR2 sequences are MDHEN and SYDVKM. The CDR3: CASSLSTLYEQYF. In nucleotides, the CDR3 is TGTGCCAGCAGTTTATCGACACTCTACGAGCAGTACTTC.

The chain recombines TRBV4-3 with TRBJ2-2; TRBD2 agrees at 8 bases. V trimming: 4 bases; J trimming: 3 bases; junction bases outside the gene matches: 16. CDR3 length: 19 residues. The germline V gene encodes CDR1 LGHNA and CDR2 YSLEER. The CDR3 DNA reads TGCGCCAGCAGCCCGTACACCGCACTTAGCGGGACGGACACCGGGGAGCTGTTTTTT. This gives the protein CASSPYTALSGTDTGELFF.

The J gene is TRBJ1-4, the V gene TRBV15, with 11 bases identical to TRBD1. Germline V gene data show CDR1 as LNHNV and CDR2 as YYDKDF (reference sequence). The junction had 9 bases not matched to a gene; V was cut back by 2 bases and J by 7 bases. This CDR3 is built from 17 residues. The CDR3: CATSRPGQGVDGEKLFF. Here the CDR3 DNA reads TGTGCCACCAGCAGACCGGGACAGGGGGTGGATGGTGAAAAACTGTTTTTT.

The J gene is TRBJ2-1, the V gene TRBV4-2; no clear D gene. The CDR3 loop spans 12 amino acids. The germline V and J ends were trimmed by 0 bases and 7 bases, with 4 bases remaining between them. Germline V gene lookup returns CDR1 LGHNA and CDR2 YNFKEQ. This chain's CDR3 is CASSQDINEQFF. Here the CDR3 DNA reads TGTGCCAGCAGCCAAGATATTAATGAGCAGTTCTTC.

The chain is built from TRBV5-1 and TRBJ2-2, with D perhaps TRBD2 (5 bases). The germline V and J ends were trimmed by 4 bases and 6 bases, with 13 bases remaining between them. Germline V gene data show CDR1 as SGHRS and CDR2 as YFSETQ. The CDR3 contains 14 residues. CDR3 sequence: CASSPGLGAGELFF. Here the CDR3 DNA reads TGCGCCAGCAGCCCAGGTTTGGGAGCCGGGGAGCTGTTTTTT.

This clone was counted only a few times. The CDR3 loop is CASSLTTEPRYF. The CDR3 coding sequence is TGTGCCAGCAGCCTCACGACGGAGCCGAGGTACTTC. The gene calls are TRBV13 and TRBJ2-7; D uncertain. Looked up from germline, CDR1 is PRHDT and CDR2 is FYEKMQ (reference sequence). CDR3 length: 12 residues. The V end was cut by 5 bases, the J end by 12 bases, with 17 bases between.

The chain links TRBV18 to TRBJ2-5; tentative D call: TRBD1 (6 bases). This CDR3 has 15 residues. Germline V gives CDR1 KGHSH, CDR2 LQKENI. V lost 3 bases and J lost 1, with 12 bases in between. This CDR3 reads CASSPARQAQETQYF. The CDR3, as DNA: TGTGCCAGCTCACCGGCTAGACAGGCCCAAGAGACCCAGTACTTC.

The chain has TRBV6-5 and TRBJ1-1; 9 bases agree with TRBD1. The CDR3 has 14 residues. The germline V gene has CDR1 MNHEY and CDR2 SVGAGI. J was trimmed by 3 bases and V by 5 bases; bases with no gene match: 4. This chain's CDR3 is CASSRGQGHTEAFF. The CDR3 nucleotides are TGTGCCAGCAGTCGGGGACAGGGACACACTGAAGCTTTCTTT.

The chain joins TRBV2 to TRBJ2-1; 8 bases fit TRBD1. The germline V gene has CDR1 SNHLY and CDR2 FYNNEI. V gave up 2 bases and J gave up 6 bases; unmatched junction bases: 6. This CDR3 is 15 amino acids long. This CDR3 is CASSETGQGFNEQFF. The CDR3 DNA follows: TGTGCCAGCAGTGAAACAGGACAGGGCTTCAATGAGCAGTTCTTC.

The chain recombines TRBV7-9 with TRBJ1-5; 10 positions match TRBD1. The CDR3 extends over 17 amino acids. V shed 4 bases and J 6 bases; nucleotides not matched to a gene: 12. Germline CDR1 is SEHNR and CDR2 is FQNEAQ (reference sequence). The CDR3 nucleotides are TGTGCCAGCAGCTCAAGTGGGGGACAGGGGTTGGTTCAGCCCCAGCATTTT. This encodes CASSSSGGQGLVQPQHF.

This rearrangement joins TRBV5-1 to TRBJ1-1; the D is unclear. Germline values: CDR1 SGHRS, CDR2 YFSETQ. The V gene lost 1 base and the J gene lost 0 bases, with 10 bases spanning the gap. The CDR3 consists of 15 residues. The CDR3 DNA reads TGCGCCAGCAGCTTGTCGGGAGACTTGAACACTGAAGCTTTCTTT. Translated, it gives CASSLSGDLNTEAFF.

The chain carries TRBV5-5 and TRBJ2-5, with D maybe TRBD1 (6 bases). V was pared by 5 bases and J by 2 bases, with 13 bases between. The CDR3 is 14 residues long. From germline, CDR1 is SGHKS and CDR2 YYEKEE (reference sequence). CDR3 amino acids: CASSSPQGQETQYF. CDR3 nucleotide sequence: TGTGCCAGCAGTTCCCCCCAGGGGCAAGAGACCCAGTACTTC.

The chain has TRBV6-1 and TRBJ2-7, with TRBD1 matching over 9 bases. Germline-derived CDR1 and CDR2 are MNHNS and SASEGT. With V trimmed by 6 bases and J by 5 bases, 5 bases remained unmatched. The CDR3 totals 13 residues. The CDR3 loop is CASRKTGGNEQYF. In DNA form, the CDR3 reads TGTGCCAGCAGAAAGACAGGGGGAAACGAGCAGTACTTC.

The gene calls are TRBV27 and TRBJ1-2, with TRBD1 as a possible D gene (5 bases). V dropped 6 bases and J dropped 7 bases, with 21 bases sitting between them. The length of the CDR3 is 15 residues. Germline CDR1 MNHEY, CDR2 SMNVEV (reference sequence). The CDR3 coding sequence is TGTGCCAGCAGCCAAGCGACGGGGGTGTTTGCTGGCTACACCTTC. It is translated as CASSQATGVFAGYTF.

The table lists this clone with a count of one. The chain uses TRBV6-5 and TRBJ2-5, with 8 nucleotides matching TRBD2. This CDR3 is built from 15 residues. With V trimmed by 5 bases and J by 11 bases, 16 bases remained unmatched. CDR1 is MNHEY, CDR2 SVGAGI, per germline. In DNA form, the CDR3 reads TGTGCCAGCAGTGGGGCCGGCGGGAGGCCAGTGGAGCAGTACTTC. The encoded protein is CASSGAGGRPVEQYF.

This chain joins TRBV9 and TRBJ2-1; a weak D match, TRBD2 (5 bases). The CDR3 is 11 amino acids. Trimming left V 4 bases short and J 10 bases short, with 9 bases between. Germline V gene data show CDR1 as SGDLS and CDR2 as YYNGEE. The CDR3 is CASSRGEEQFF. CDR3 coding DNA: TGTGCCAGCAGCCGGGGTGAAGAGCAGTTCTTC.

This clone was counted a few times. This CDR3 reads CASSFSGGQETQYF. CDR3 DNA: TGCGCCAGCAGCTTTAGCGGGGGACAAGAGACCCAGTACTTC. V and J are TRBV5-1 and TRBJ2-5; TRBD2 matches 9 bases. Germline CDR1 SGHRS, CDR2 YFSETQ. J was trimmed by 2 bases and V by 2 bases; bases with no gene match: 1. The CDR3 consists of 14 residues.